Sequencing of this TCR beta chain was carried out in a study of monozygotic twins with inflammatory bowel disease (dated by TCRdb to 2018 to 2020). Notes on the research overall: A total of some 28 monozygotic twin pairs were included in the full study, comprising nine German pairs (four IBD-concordant, five IBD-discordant) and 19 IBD-discordant Danish pairs. Disease-associated traits were sought mainly through comparisons between IBD patients and their genetically identical healthy co-twins within discordant pairs. Each individual had, on average, about 151 000 unique TCRalpha sequences and 181 000 unique TCRbeta sequences available for analysis. Points the paper makes about the study in general: Differing immunosuppressive treatments among patients may have added background noise and inter-individual variability to the repertoires. Repertoire similarity did not differ between concordant and discordant twins, which could be due to limited statistical power. Compared with healthy twins, IBD patients shared fewer clonotypes with other individuals, and the difference was most pronounced in patients with signs of disease activity. Distinction between different T cell subtypes could not be achieved in the analysis. IBD patients had lower TCRbeta repertoire diversity, measured by the inverse Simpson index, than their healthy co-twins. The results gave no support for a single strong signal or clonotype linked to IBD.

From each donor, a roughly 2.7 ml peripheral blood sample was collected into PAXgene tubes and stored at -80 degrees C. Without T cell sorting, total RNA was isolated from whole blood using the PAXgene blood miRNA kit on an automated QIAcube. Deep TCRalpha and TCRbeta repertoire profiling with unique molecular barcoding was performed on peripheral blood of monozygotic twin pairs concordant or discordant for inflammatory bowel disease. For every twin pair, smoking habits were documented, and each individual was categorised as a current, former or never smoker. The method behind the library was 5' RACE. Each TCR library was prepared from roughly 3,800 ng of total RNA. For each sample, cDNA synthesis with SMARTScribe reverse transcriptase was split into eight separate reactions. During cDNA synthesis, template switching was used to introduce unique molecular identifiers that contained a 6-nucleotide sample barcode. TCRalpha and TCRbeta cDNA was amplified by two nested PCRs of approximately 17 and 9 cycles, with bead purification after each PCR. Before amplification, the cDNA was both treated with uracil DNA-glycosylase and purified with the QIAquick PCR purification kit. In the second PCR, Illumina TruSeq-compatible adapters and sample-specific barcodes were added. TapeStation and Qubit were used to check library quality and concentration, and 4 to 6.5 ng of each library went into the pool. Sequencing of pooled libraries was carried out on an Illumina HiSeq2500 single-index Rapid Run using 2 x 100 bp reads and custom sequencing primers. The study's processing was this. MiGEC version 1.2.6 was used for UMI-based consensus assembly, which corrected PCR and sequencing errors. MiXCR version 2.1.1 was used for V(D)J alignment, clonotype assembly and CDR3 extraction. To normalise gene usage, clonotype sharing and MAIT/NKT TCR abundance, the analysis used the top 1000, 10 000 and 20 000 clonotypes per sample. Diversity was computed as the inverse Simpson index with the vegan R package after downsampling to 27 000 UMIs. Paired Mann-Whitney U tests on discordant twin pairs were used, with Benjamini-Hochberg multiple-testing correction. TCRdb reprocessed the reads and provides one entry for every CDR3 protein sequence; no DNA is given. The V and J calls were not made by the authors but by TCRdb's processing. The table of this sample itemizes 200,000 to 250,000 distinct CDR3 sequences. The leading ten clones occupy 1.5% to 2% of the sample.

On this clonotype: Its antigen target is currently unknown.

Sequences were obtained from blood. This receptor was obtained from a human donor with ulcerative colitis or Crohn's disease, or a healthy co-twin of an affected twin (not recorded which).

The CDR3 loop reads CSVRDRDNYGYTF. The sequence is built from TRBV29-1 and TRBJ1-2; without DNA, the TCRdb call of TRBD1 cannot be checked. From its cysteine to its phenylalanine, the CDR3 spans 13 amino acids. DNA is not on record. Sequences SQVTM (CDR1) and ANQGSEA (CDR2) are obtained from the germline V gene.